This T cell receptor beta chain was found in a study of blood T cell repertoires in COVID-19. About the study: Samples taken during acute and convalescent COVID-19 were collected in the United States, Italy and Spain. PBMCs, B-cell-depleted T cells, or T cells provided the cDNA or gDNA that made up the material.

Measured with immunoSEQ multiplex PCR; TCRdb has only the in-frame clones, and not every one. The sample holds about 81,000 clones, roughly four fifths seen once. Trimming at V came to 1 base and at J to 3 bases, leaving 2 bases not matched to a gene. This CDR3 is 14 amino acids long. The germline V gene encodes CDR1 LNHDA and CDR2 SQIVND (reference sequence). What was sequenced was peripheral blood. This TCR was sampled from a human donor in a cohort sampled during active COVID-19. The chain links TRBV19 to TRBJ1-1; 7 positions match TRBD1. As DNA, the CDR3 is TGTGCCAGTAGTATAGTTACAGGGGACACTGAAGCTTTCTTT. Translating it yields CASSIVTGDTEAFF.